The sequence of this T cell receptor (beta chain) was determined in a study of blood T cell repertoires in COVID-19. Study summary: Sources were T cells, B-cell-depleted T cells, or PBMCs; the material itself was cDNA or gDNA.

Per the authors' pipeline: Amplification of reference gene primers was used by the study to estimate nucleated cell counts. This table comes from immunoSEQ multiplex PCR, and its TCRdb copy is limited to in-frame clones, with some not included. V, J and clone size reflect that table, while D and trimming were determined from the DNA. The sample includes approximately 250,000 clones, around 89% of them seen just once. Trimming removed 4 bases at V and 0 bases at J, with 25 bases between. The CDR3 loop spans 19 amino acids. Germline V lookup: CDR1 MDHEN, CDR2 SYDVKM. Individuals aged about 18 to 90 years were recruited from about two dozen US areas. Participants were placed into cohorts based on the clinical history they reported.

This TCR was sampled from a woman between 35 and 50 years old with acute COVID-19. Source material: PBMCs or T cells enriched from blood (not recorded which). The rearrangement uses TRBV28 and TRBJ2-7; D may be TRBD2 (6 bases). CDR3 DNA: TGTGCCAGCAGTTCCCCCGGAGGGGTCACATACCCCAGCTCCTACGAGCAGTACGTC. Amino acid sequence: CASSSPGGVTYPSSYEQYV.